This entry features one T cell receptor (beta chain) sequence. Antigen specificity is unknown. In the PCR, 60 Vbeta and 13 Jbeta primers were used. Sequenced by immunoSEQ multiplex PCR; TCRdb stores in-frame clones only, minus some. The sample lists about 190,000 clones, 84% occurring once. The data are from a study of cytomegalovirus exposure and HLA in healthy donors. Whole-study findings and limits: Versus the approximately 670-donor mean, an Asian-associated ancestry cluster reportedly showed fewer N-insertions in a later analysis. As confirmed in vitro, three CMV-associated chains were specific for CMV antigens.

This CDR3 region has 14 residues. V lost 5 bases and J lost 1, with 11 bases in between. Per germline, CDR1 SEHNR and CDR2 FQNEAQ (reference sequence). The sequencing input was PBMCs. The J gene is TRBJ1-1, the V gene TRBV7-9; D perhaps matches TRBD1 (5 bases). The TCR was taken from a boy aged 5-17 years in good health and CMV-seronegative. The CDR3: CASSPSDKNTEAFF. The CDR3 DNA sequence: TGTGCCAGCAGCCCCTCGGACAAGAACACTGAAGCTTTCTTT. Using reference TRBV7-9 and TRBJ1-1 for the parts outside the CDR3, the full variable domain is DTGVSQNPRHKITKRGQNVTFRCDPISEHNRLYWYRQTLGQGPEFLTYFQNEAQLEKSRLLSDRFSAERPKGSFSTLEIQRTEQGDSAMYLCASSPSDKNTEAFFGQGTRLTVV.